The source of this T cell receptor beta chain is a study of blood T cells in healthy people across ages. Between the trimmed V and J ends, which lost 2 bases and 3 bases, there was a span of 10 bases. CDR1 is SGHDN and CDR2 is FVKESK in the germline V gene. This CDR3 has 14 residues. A second roughly 6 to 11 cycle PCR used barcoded and J-beta primers. MiXCR was run by TCRdb on the 5' RACE reads, yielding one entry per CDR3 protein. The sample holds 700,000 to 850,000 distinct CDR3 sequences, under 40% seen once. The genes are TRBV14 and TRBJ1-1, with a possible D match to TRBD1 (5 bases). The receptor was isolated from a man aged 18 to 30 in good health. What was sequenced was blood. CDR3 DNA: TGTGCCAGCAGCCAAAACAGGCGGGACACTGAAGCTTTCTTT. Its protein is CASSQNRRDTEAFF.